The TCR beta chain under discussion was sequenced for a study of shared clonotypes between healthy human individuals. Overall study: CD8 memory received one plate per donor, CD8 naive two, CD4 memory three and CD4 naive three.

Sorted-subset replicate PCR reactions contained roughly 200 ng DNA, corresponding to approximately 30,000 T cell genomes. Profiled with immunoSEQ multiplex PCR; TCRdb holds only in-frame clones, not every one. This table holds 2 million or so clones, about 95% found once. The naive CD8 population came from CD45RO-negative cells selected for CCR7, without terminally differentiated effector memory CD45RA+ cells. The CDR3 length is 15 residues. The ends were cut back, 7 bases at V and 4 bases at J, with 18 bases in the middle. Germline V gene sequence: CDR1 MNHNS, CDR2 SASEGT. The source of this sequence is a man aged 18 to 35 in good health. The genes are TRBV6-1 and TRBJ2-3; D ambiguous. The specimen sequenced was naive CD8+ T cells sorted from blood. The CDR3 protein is CASIERVSPADTQYF. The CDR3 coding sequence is TGTGCCAGCATCGAAAGGGTCTCTCCGGCAGATACGCAGTATTTT.